Sequencing of this T cell receptor beta chain was carried out in a study of vaccination effects on CD4 cells after COVID-19. Data came from immunoSEQ multiplex PCR; TCRdb stores just in-frame clones and leaves some out. The repertoire includes 25,000 to 35,000 clones, 70% of them detected once, and about 4% sits in the top ten. Regarding this clone: Its antigen is not identified.

CDR3 length: 15 residues. Trimming cost V 0 bases and J 0 bases, with 6 bases left between them. CDR1 is LNHDA and CDR2 is SQIVND in the germline V gene (reference sequence). Cultured cells yielded isolated CD4+ T cells after 10 to 11 days. Replacing half the medium with IL-2 medium was done on days 3 and 7. The TCR was taken from a human donor who received a COVID-19 vaccine. The sample consisted of CD4+ T cells from PBMCs cultured without peptide, taken before COVID-19 vaccination. The chain has TRBV19 and TRBJ1-3; maybe TRBD1 (5 bases). The CDR3 here is CASSIDGTSGNTIYF. The CDR3, as DNA: TGTGCCAGTAGTATAGACGGGACCTCTGGAAACACCATATATTTT.